This TCR beta chain was captured in a study of cytomegalovirus exposure and HLA in healthy donors. PCR involved 60 Vbeta and 13 Jbeta primers. The repertoire was sequenced with immunoSEQ multiplex PCR; TCRdb's copy has only in-frame clones and lacks some. The sample lists tens of thousands of clones, nearly 80% occurring once. Germline V gene sequence: CDR1 SNHLY, CDR2 FYNNEI. Trimming cost V 3 bases and J 9 bases, with 15 bases left between them. The CDR3 extends over 14 amino acids. The TCR comes from a woman aged 40 to 49 in good health and CMV-seronegative. The genes are TRBV2 and TRBJ2-4, with a possible D match to TRBD1 (7 bases). Sample: PBMCs. CDR3 region: CASSEGGQNFIQYF. The CDR3 DNA is TGTGCCAGCAGTGAGGGGGGACAGAATTTCATTCAGTACTTC.